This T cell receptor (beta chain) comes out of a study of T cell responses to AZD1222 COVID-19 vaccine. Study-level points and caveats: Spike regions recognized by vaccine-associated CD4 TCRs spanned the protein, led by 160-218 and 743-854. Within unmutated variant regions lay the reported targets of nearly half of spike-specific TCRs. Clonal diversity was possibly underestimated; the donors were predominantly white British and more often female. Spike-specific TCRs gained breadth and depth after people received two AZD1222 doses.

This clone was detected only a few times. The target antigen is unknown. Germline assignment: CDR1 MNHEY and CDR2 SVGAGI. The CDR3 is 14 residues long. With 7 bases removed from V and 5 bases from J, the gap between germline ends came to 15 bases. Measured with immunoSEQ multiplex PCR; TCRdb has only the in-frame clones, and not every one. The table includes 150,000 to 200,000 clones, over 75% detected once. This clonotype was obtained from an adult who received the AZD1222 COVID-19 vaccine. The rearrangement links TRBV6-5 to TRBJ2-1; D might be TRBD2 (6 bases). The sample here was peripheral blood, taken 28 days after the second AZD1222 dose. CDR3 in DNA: TGTGCCAGCACCTTTCCCGGGGGTAACAATGAGCAGTTCTTC. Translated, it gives CASTFPGGNNEQFF.